The following is a T cell receptor (beta chain) sequence with its context. As yet, its antigen is unknown. The data derive from a study of T cells after yellow fever vaccination. TCRdb used MiXCR to reprocess the 5' RACE reads, holding one entry per CDR3 protein. Here the sample spans over 110,000 distinct CDR3 sequences, 7.7% being singletons. The CDR3 runs to 12 residues. V dropped 5 bases and J dropped 4 bases, with 8 bases sitting between them. Germline V gives CDR1 SGHTA, CDR2 FQGNSA. The study's findings and limits: In post-booster samples, most primary-vaccination clones reappeared (approximately 96% CD4, approximately 91% CD8). There was a small share of clonotypes that showed up in both the CD4 and CD8 compartments.

This rearrangement joins TRBV7-2 to TRBJ2-5, with no clear D. The sequence was collected from a man younger than 40 who received the YFV17D yellow fever vaccine. Here the sequenced sample was CD4+ T cells sorted from PBMCs, taken 5 days after the yellow fever booster vaccination. The CDR3, as DNA: TGTGCCAGCAGCAAGGTCTTAGAGACCCAGTACTTC. It translates to CASSKVLETQYF. The variable domain in full, completed from reference TRBV7-2 and TRBJ2-5, reads GAGVSQSPSNKVTEKGKDVELRCDPISGHTALYWYRQSLGQGLEFLIYFQGNSAPDKSGLPSDRFSAERTGGSVSTLTIQRTQQEDSAVYLCASSKVLETQYFGPGTRLLVL.